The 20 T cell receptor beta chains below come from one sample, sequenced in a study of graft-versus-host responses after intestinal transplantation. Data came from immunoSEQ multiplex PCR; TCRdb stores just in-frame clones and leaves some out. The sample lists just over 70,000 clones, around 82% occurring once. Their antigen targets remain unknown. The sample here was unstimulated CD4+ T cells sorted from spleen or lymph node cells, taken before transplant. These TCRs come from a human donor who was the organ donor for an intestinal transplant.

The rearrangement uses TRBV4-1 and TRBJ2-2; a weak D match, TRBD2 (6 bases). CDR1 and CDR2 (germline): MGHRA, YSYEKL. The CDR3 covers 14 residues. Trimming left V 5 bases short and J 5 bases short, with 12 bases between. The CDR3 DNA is TGCGCCAGCAGCTGGATGGCGGGGACCGGGGAGCTGTTTTTT. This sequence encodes CASSWMAGTGELFF.

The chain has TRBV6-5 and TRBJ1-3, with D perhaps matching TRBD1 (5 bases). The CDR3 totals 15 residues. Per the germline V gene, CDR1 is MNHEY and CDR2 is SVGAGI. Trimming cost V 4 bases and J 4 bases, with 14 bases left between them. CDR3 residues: CASSWGPRDGNTIYF. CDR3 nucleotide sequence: TGTGCCAGCAGTTGGGGACCGCGGGACGGAAACACCATATATTTT.

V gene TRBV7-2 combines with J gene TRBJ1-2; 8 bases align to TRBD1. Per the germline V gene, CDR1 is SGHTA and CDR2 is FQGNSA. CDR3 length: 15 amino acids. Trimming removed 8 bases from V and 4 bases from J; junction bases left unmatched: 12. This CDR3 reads CASDPGSGGFYGYTF. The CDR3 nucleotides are TGTGCCAGCGACCCAGGGTCAGGGGGCTTCTATGGCTACACCTTC.

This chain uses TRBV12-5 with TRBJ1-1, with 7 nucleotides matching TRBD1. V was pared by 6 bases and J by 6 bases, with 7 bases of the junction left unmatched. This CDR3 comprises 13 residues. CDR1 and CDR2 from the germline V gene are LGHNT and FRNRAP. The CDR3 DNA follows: TGTGCTAGTGGCTCCCCCCAGGGGGCTGAAGCTTTCTTT. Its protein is CASGSPQGAEAFF.

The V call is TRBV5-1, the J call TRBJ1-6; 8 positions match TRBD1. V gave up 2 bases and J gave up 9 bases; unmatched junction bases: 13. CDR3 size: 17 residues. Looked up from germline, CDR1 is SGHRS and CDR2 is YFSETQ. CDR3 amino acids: CASSFGARGTGASPLHF. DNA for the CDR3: TGCGCCAGCAGCTTTGGGGCAAGGGGGACAGGAGCTTCACCCCTCCACTTT.

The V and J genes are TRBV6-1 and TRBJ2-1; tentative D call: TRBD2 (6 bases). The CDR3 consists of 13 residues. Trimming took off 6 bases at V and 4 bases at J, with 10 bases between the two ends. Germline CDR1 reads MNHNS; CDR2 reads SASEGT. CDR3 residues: CASRTGGYNEQFF. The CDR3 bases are TGTGCCAGCAGGACCGGGGGATACAATGAGCAGTTCTTC.

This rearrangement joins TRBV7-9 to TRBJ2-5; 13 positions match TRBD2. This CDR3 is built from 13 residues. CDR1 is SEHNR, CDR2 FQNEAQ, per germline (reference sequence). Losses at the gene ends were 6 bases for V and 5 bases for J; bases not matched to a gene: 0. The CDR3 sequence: CASRGLAGETQYF. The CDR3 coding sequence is TGTGCCAGCAGGGGACTAGCGGGGGAGACCCAGTACTTC.

For the CDR3, the DNA is TGTGCCACCAGCAGAGCCCTGGACTCGCGAGTACGGGGAGATACGCAGTATTTT. Amino acid sequence: CATSRALDSRVRGDTQYF. This rearrangement joins TRBV15 to TRBJ2-3, with D tentatively TRBD2 (5 bases). In germline, CDR1 is LNHNV, CDR2 YYDKDF (reference sequence). The V end was cut by 1 base, the J end by 5 bases, with 22 bases between. This CDR3 is built from 18 residues.

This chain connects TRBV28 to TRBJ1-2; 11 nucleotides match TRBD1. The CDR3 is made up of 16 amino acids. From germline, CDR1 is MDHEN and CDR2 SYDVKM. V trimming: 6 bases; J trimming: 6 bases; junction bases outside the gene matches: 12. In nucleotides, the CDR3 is TGTGCCAGCAGCGAGCGCCGGGACAGGGGGATTAATGGCTACACCTTC. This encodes CASSERRDRGINGYTF.

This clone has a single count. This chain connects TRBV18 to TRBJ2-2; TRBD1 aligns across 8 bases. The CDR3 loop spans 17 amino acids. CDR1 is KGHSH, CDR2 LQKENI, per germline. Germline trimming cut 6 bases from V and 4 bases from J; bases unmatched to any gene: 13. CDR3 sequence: CASSPSMGRGRTGELFF. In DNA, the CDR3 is TGTGCCAGCTCGCCTTCGATGGGCAGGGGGCGCACCGGGGAGCTGTTTTTT.

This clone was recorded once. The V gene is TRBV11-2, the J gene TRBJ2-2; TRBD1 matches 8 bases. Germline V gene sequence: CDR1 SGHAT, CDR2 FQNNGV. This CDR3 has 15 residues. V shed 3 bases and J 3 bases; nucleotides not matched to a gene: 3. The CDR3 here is CASSFGQGDTGELFF. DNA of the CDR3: TGTGCCAGCAGCTTCGGACAGGGCGACACCGGGGAGCTGTTTTTT.

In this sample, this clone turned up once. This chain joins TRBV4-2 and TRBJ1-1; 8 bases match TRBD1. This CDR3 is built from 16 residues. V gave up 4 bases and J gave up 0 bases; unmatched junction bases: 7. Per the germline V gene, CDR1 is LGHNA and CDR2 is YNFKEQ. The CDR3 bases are TGTGCCAGCAGCCTTGGACAGGGAAATGTGAACACTGAAGCTTTCTTT. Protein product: CASSLGQGNVNTEAFF.

The CDR3 DNA reads as TGTGCCAGCAGGGCGACAGGGTCGCGCTCACCCCTCCACTTT. Amino acid sequence: CASRATGSRSPLHF. This chain links TRBV6-5 with TRBJ1-6, with 7 bases aligning to TRBD1. Trimming removed 6 bases from V and 10 bases from J; junction bases left unmatched: 9. This CDR3 is 14 amino acids long. Looked up from germline, CDR1 is MNHEY and CDR2 is SVGAGI.

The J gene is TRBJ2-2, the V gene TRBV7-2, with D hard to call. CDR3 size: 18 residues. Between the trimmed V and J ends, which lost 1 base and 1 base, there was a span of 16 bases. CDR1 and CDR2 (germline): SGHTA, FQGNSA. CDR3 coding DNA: TGTGCCAGCAGCTTAGAAAGGAGTTCAAGACTGAACACCGGGGAGCTGTTTTTT. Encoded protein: CASSLERSSRLNTGELFF.

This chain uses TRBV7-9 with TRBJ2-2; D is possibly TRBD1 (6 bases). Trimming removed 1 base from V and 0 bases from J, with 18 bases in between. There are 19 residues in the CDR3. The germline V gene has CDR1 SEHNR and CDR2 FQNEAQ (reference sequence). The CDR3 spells CASSLGPGSGTPNTGELFF. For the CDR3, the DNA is TGTGCCAGCAGCTTAGGTCCTGGCTCCGGGACACCGAACACCGGGGAGCTGTTTTTT.

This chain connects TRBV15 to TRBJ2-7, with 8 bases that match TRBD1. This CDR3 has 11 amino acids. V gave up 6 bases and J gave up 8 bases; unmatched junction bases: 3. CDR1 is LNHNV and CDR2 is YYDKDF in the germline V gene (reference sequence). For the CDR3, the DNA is TGTGCCACCAGGGACAGGGCAAAGCAGTACGTC. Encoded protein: CATRDRAKQYV.

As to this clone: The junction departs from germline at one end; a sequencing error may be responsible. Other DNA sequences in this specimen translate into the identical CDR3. The CDR3 DNA follows: TGTGCCAGCAGTGACAGGGGAGAGACTCAGTACTTC. Protein product: CASSDRGETQYF. The chain employs TRBV2 and TRBJ2-5; D possibly corresponds to TRBD1 (6 bases). The CDR3 runs 12 residues. Germline CDR1 is SNHLY and CDR2 is FYNNEI.

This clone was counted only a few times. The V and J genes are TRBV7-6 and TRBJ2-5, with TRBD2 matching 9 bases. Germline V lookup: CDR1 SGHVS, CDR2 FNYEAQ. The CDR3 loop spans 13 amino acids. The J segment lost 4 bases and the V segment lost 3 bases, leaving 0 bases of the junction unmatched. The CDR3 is CASSLGLAETQYF. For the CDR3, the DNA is TGTGCCAGCAGCTTGGGACTAGCAGAGACCCAGTACTTC.

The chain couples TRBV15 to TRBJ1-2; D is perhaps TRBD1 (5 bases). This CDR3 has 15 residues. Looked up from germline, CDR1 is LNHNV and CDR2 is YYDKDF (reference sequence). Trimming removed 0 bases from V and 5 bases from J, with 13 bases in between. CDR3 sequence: CATSRDRAGWYGYTF. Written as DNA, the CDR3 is TGTGCCACCAGCAGAGATAGGGCAGGGTGGTATGGCTACACCTTC.

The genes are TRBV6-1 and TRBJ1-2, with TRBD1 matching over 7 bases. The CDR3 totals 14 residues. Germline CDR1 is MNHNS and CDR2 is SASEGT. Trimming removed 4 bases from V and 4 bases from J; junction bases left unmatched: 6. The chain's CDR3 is CASSARQGIYGYTF. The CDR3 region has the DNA TGTGCCAGCAGTGCCAGACAGGGAATCTATGGCTACACCTTC.